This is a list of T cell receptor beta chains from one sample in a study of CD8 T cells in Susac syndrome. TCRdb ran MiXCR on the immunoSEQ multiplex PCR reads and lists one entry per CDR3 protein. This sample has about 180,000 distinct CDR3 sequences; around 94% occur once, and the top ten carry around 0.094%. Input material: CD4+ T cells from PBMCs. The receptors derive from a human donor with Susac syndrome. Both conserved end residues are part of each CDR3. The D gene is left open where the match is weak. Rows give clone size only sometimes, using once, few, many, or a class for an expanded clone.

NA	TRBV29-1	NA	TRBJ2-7	CSVESQDSYEQYF	TGCAGCGTTGAATCCCAGGACTCCTACGAGCAGTACTTC
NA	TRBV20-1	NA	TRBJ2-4	CSARPGRENIQYF	TGCAGTGCTAGACCCGGACGTGAAAACATTCAGTACTTC
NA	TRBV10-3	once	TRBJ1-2	CAGATGVNYGYTF	TGTGCCGGGGCGACGGGGGTTAACTATGGCTACACCTTC
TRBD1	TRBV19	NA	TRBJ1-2	CASSPRTGKEEGYTF	TGTGCCAGTAGTCCTCGGACAGGGAAGGAAGAGGGCTACACCTTC
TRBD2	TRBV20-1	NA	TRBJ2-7	CSARSPTSGNYEQYF	TGCAGTGCTAGGTCCCCGACTAGCGGTAACTACGAGCAGTACTTC
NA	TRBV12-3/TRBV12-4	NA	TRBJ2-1	CATQGSSYNEQFF	TGTGCCACTCAGGGGAGCTCCTACAATGAGCAGTTCTTC
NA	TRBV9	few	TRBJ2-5	CASSVREETQYF	TGTGCCAGCAGCGTAAGGGAAGAGACCCAGTACTTC
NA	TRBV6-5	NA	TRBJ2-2	CASSSGLQGIGELFF	TGTGCCAGCTCAAGTGGACTACAAGGGATCGGGGAGCTGTTTTTT
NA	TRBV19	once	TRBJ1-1	CASSIDPPPPAEAFF	TGTGCCAGTAGTATAGATCCACCGCCGCCCGCTGAAGCTTTCTTT
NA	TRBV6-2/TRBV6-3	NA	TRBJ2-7	CAAQGLALYEQYF	TGTGCCGCTCAAGGACTGGCCCTCTACGAGCAGTACTTC
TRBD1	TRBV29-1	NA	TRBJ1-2	CSVEWLGGHGYTF	TGCAGCGTTGAGTGGTTAGGGGGCCATGGCTACACCTTC
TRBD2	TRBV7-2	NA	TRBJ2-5	CASQAAGGSETQYF	TGTGCCAGCCAGGCGGCGGGGGGGAGCGAGACCCAGTACTTC
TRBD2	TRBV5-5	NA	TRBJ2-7	CASSSTGTSGSYEQYF	TGTGCCAGCAGCTCAACCGGGACTAGCGGTTCCTACGAGCAGTACTTC
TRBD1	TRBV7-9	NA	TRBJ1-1	CASSRGTGVPEAFF	TGTGCCAGCAGCCGGGGGACAGGGGTTCCTGAAGCTTTCTTT
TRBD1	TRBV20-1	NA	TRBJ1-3	CSARTGGFDTIYF	TGCAGTGCTAGGACAGGGGGCTTCGACACCATATATTTT
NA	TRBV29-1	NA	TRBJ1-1	CSVERSRANTEAFF	TGCAGCGTTGAGAGGAGCAGGGCGAACACTGAAGCTTTCTTT
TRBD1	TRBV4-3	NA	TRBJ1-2	CASSSNRGNYGYTF	TGCGCCAGCAGCTCGAACAGGGGAAACTATGGCTACACCTTC
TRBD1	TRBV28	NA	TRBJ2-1	CASSEGQDNEQFF	TGTGCCAGCAGTGAAGGACAGGACAATGAGCAGTTCTTC
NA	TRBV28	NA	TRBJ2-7	CASSVTGIASYEQYF	TGTGCCAGCAGTGTCACAGGGATCGCATCCTACGAGCAGTACTTC
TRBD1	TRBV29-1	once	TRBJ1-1	CSAGMAGGTEAFF	TGCAGCGCGGGGATGGCAGGGGGCACTGAAGCTTTCTTT
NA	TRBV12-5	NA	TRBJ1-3	CASGRTFTSGNTIYF	TGTGCTAGTGGTCGCACTTTTACCTCTGGAAACACCATATATTTT
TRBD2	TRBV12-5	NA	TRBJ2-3	CASGLGLAGGRRTDTQYF	TGTGCTAGTGGTTTGGGACTAGCGGGGGGGCGGCGCACAGATACGCAGTATTTT
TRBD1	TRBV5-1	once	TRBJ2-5	CASSLRTGGGETQYF	TGCGCCAGCAGCTTGAGGACAGGGGGCGGAGAGACCCAGTACTTC
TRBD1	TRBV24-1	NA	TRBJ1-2	CATSDPGTGETAGYTF	TGTGCCACCAGTGACCCCGGGACAGGGGAGACGGCTGGCTACACCTTC
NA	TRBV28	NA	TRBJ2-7	CASSTTGMVEQYF	TGTGCCAGCAGCACAACAGGGATGGTCGAGCAGTACTTC
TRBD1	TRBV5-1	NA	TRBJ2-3	CASSFLPGQGLDTQYF	TGCGCCAGCAGCTTTCTACCGGGACAGGGGTTGGATACGCAGTATTTT
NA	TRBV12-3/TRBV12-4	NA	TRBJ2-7	CASSSTGREQYF	TGTGCCAGCAGTTCGACCGGCCGTGAGCAGTACTTC
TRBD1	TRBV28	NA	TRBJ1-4	CASSRPGTGDEKLFF	TGTGCCAGCAGTCGCCCCGGGACAGGGGATGAAAAACTGTTTTTT
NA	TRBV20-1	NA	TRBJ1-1	CSANTGVPEAFF	TGCAGTGCTAATACGGGGGTACCTGAAGCTTTCTTT
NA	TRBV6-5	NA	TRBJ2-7	CASRRPGSHEQYF	TGTGCCAGCAGGCGTCCGGGATCCCACGAGCAGTACTTC
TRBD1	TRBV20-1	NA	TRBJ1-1	CSARSRTGRTTEAFF	TGCAGTGCTAGGTCCCGGACAGGGAGGACCACTGAAGCTTTCTTT
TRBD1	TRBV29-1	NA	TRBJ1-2	CSVETGYGYTF	TGCAGCGTCGAGACAGGGTATGGCTACACCTTC
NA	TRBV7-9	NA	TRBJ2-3	CASSLDATPTDTQYF	TGTGCCAGCAGCTTAGATGCGACCCCCACAGATACGCAGTATTTT
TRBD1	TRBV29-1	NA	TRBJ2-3	CSAGQGVSTDTQYF	TGCAGCGCCGGACAGGGGGTGAGCACAGATACGCAGTATTTT
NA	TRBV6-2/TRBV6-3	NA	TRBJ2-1	CASRRLENEQFF	TGTGCCAGCAGAAGACTAGAGAATGAGCAGTTCTTC
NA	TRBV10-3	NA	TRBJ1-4	CAISDSRPDEKLFF	TGTGCCATCAGTGACTCAAGACCCGACGAAAAACTGTTTTTT
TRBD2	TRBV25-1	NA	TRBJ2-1	CASSELVAGGPGSYNEQFF	TGTGCCAGCAGTGAATTGGTAGCGGGAGGGCCAGGCTCCTACAATGAGCAGTTCTTC
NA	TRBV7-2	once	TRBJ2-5	CASSSRRGETQYF	TGTGCCAGCAGCTCCCGGAGGGGAGAGACCCAGTACTTC
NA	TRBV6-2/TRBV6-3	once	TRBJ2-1	CASSLREWNYNEQFF	TGTGCCAGCAGTCTACGGGAGTGGAACTACAATGAGCAGTTCTTC
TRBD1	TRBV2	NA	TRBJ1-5	CASTRTGDQPQHF	TGTGCCAGCACCAGGACAGGGGATCAGCCCCAGCATTTT
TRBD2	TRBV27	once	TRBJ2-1	CASSPLAGASYEQFF	TGTGCCAGCAGTCCACTAGCGGGAGCCTCCTATGAGCAGTTCTTC
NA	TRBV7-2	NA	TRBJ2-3	CASSLATTDTQYF	TGTGCCAGCAGCTTAGCGACGACAGATACGCAGTATTTT
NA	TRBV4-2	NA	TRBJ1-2	CASSQDGVEGSYYGYTF	TGTGCCAGCAGCCAAGATGGGGTGGAGGGGAGCTACTATGGCTACACCTTC
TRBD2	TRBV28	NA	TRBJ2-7	CASRRLAGGYEQYF	TGTGCCAGCAGGAGACTAGCGGGAGGGTACGAGCAGTACTTC
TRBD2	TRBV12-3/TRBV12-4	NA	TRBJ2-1	CASSHGLVSSWVNEQFF	TGTGCCAGCAGTCATGGACTAGTCTCGAGTTGGGTCAATGAGCAGTTCTTC
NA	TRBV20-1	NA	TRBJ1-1	CSARAIGRVFEAFF	TGCAGTGCTAGAGCAATCGGCAGGGTTTTTGAAGCTTTCTTT
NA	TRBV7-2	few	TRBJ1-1	CASSLGPGNTEAFF	TGTGCCAGCAGCTTAGGGCCGGGGAACACTGAAGCTTTCTTT
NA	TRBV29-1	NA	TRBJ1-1	CSVSGVMNTEAFF	TGCAGCGTTTCTGGGGTCATGAACACTGAAGCTTTCTTT
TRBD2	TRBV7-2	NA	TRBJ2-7	CASSAASGRRGEQYF	TGTGCCAGCAGCGCAGCTAGCGGGAGGAGGGGCGAGCAGTACTTC
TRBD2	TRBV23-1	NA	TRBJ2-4	CASSQPLRLAGRAKNIQYF	TGCGCCAGCAGTCAACCACTTAGACTAGCGGGGAGAGCCAAAAACATTCAGTACTTC
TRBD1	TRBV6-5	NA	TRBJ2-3	CASSQGQGGTDTQYF	TGTGCCAGCAGCCAGGGACAGGGGGGCACAGATACGCAGTATTTT
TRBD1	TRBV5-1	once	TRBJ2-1	CASSWTGEGNEQFF	TGCGCCAGCAGCTGGACAGGGGAGGGGAATGAGCAGTTCTTC
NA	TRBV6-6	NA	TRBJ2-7	CASSYRVPEQYF	TGTGCCAGCAGTTACAGGGTACCCGAGCAGTACTTC
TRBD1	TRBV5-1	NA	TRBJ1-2	CASSGDSLNYGYTF	TGCGCCAGCAGCGGGGACAGCCTTAACTATGGCTACACCTTC